The TCR beta chain under discussion was sequenced for a study of Ad26.COV2.S vaccination and SARS-CoV-2 variants. Turning to the study itself: Participants got Ad26.COV2.S intramuscularly, once or twice 56 days apart.

Study-level findings and limits: Responses of spike-specific T cells (both CD8+ and CD4+) reportedly showed substantial breadth after vaccination. Assessments of TCR breadth and depth may have underestimated the total T cell responses. Recipients given vaccine exceeded placebo recipients in spike-specific TCR breadth.

Generated by immunoSEQ multiplex PCR, the TCRdb table keeps only in-frame clones and is missing some. The sample holds roughly 390,000 clones, about 88% seen once. About this clone: Its specificity is not known.

The CDR3 runs 15 residues. Germline V CDR1 and CDR2: MNHNS, SASEGT. After removal of 3 bases from V and 7 bases from J, the junction contained 12 bases not matched to a gene. Treatment here: 15 to 20 received Ad26.COV2.S at low or high dose, single or two shots; about five received placebo; per-sample allocation not given. Day 63 following the first vaccine or placebo injection was when the samples were taken. The sequences come from peripheral blood, collected in a trial of Ad26.COV2.S vaccine versus placebo. This sequence joins TRBV6-1 and TRBJ2-7, with TRBD2 identical over 7 bases. This clonotype originated in a person between 18 and 65 years old who received the Ad26.COV2.S COVID-19 vaccine or a placebo. Here the CDR3 reads CASSDPGTNWEEQYF. As DNA, the CDR3 is TGTGCCAGCAGTGACCCGGGGACTAATTGGGAAGAGCAGTACTTC.